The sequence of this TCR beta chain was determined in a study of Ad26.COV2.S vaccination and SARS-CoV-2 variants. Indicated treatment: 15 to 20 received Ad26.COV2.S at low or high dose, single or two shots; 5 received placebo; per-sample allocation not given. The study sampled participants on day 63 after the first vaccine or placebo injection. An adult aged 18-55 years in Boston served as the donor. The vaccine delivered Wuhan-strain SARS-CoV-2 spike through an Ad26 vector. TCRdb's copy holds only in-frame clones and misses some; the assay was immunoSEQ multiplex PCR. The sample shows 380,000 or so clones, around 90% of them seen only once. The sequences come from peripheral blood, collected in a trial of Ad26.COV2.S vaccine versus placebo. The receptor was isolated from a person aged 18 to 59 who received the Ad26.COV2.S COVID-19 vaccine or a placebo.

CDR3 in DNA: TGTGCCAGCAGTTACGACAGGGGGGCCACAGATACGCAGTATTTT. The encoded protein is CASSYDRGATDTQYF. The chain is built from TRBV6-2 or TRBV6-3 and TRBJ2-3, with 9 positions matching TRBD1. The CDR3 contains 15 residues. CDR1 is MNHEY, CDR2 SVGEGT, per germline. The trim removed 2 bases at V and 2 bases at J, leaving 2 bases unmatched.